One and the same sample provided the 17 T cell receptor beta chains below, sequenced in a study of cytomegalovirus exposure and HLA in healthy donors (dated by TCRdb to 2017 to 2019). Library preparation employed the immunoSEQ multiplex PCR assay. A mixture of 60 forward primers for TCR Vbeta segments and 13 reverse primers for TCR Jbeta segments was used in the multiplex PCR. The table was pulled from immuneACCESS by TCRdb, which kept in-frame rearrangements only. Such tables lose some clones; where checked, under half of the loss comes from unresolved V genes, and the rest has no known cause. The sample's own table lists 130,000 to 150,000 clones. The ten largest account for 0.85% to 1% of the sample. Sequencing was carried out using PBMCs. The receptors come from a male donor in good health and CMV-seronegative.

This sequence joins TRBV6-1 and TRBJ1-5, with D uncertain. The germline CDR1 and CDR2 sequences are MNHNS and SASEGT. The V and J ends lost 10 bases and 0 bases respectively, with 7 bases between them. The CDR3 extends over 12 amino acids. CDR3 protein: CATRASNQPQHF. CDR3 sequence (DNA): TGTGCCACTCGAGCTAGCAATCAGCCCCAGCATTTT.

The chain joins TRBV10-2 to TRBJ1-5; 11 bases map to TRBD1. The CDR3 is 17 amino acids. Germline CDR1 WSHSY, CDR2 SAAADI. With 3 bases clipped from V and 0 bases from J, the junction kept 4 bases outside the gene matches. The DNA for the CDR3 is TGCGCCAGCAGTGAAGGGACAGGGGGGTATAGCAATCAGCCCCAGCATTTT. Its translation: CASSEGTGGYSNQPQHF.

V is TRBV18 and J is TRBJ2-7; D gene uncertain. Trimming took 3 bases from V and 2 from J, leaving 11 bases between them. The V gene's germline CDR1 is KGHSH and CDR2 LQKENI. The CDR3 runs to 14 residues. In DNA, the CDR3 is TGTGCCAGCTCACCCTCGACAAATACCTACGAGCAGTACTTC. This encodes CASSPSTNTYEQYF.

The chain links TRBV7-7 to TRBJ2-6; 7 bases are a match to TRBD1. CDR3 length: 20 amino acids. The germline V gene encodes CDR1 SSHAT and CDR2 FNYEAQ (reference sequence). The trim removed 4 bases at V and 2 bases at J, leaving 17 bases unmatched. The CDR3 sequence is CASSSLVHGTVEAGANVLTF. As DNA, the CDR3 is TGTGCCAGCAGCTCTTTGGTTCATGGGACAGTGGAAGCTGGGGCCAACGTCCTGACTTTC.

The chain uses TRBV13 and TRBJ1-2, with TRBD1 matching 11 bases. The CDR3 loop spans 16 amino acids. The V segment lost 5 bases and the J segment 3 bases; nucleotides outside the gene matches: 8. The germline V gene encodes CDR1 PRHDT and CDR2 FYEKMQ (reference sequence). CDR3 DNA: TGTGCCAGCAGCACAGGACAGGGGGCAACATACTATGGCTACACCTTC. Translating it yields CASSTGQGATYYGYTF.

The chain joins TRBV6-1 to TRBJ2-1; possibly TRBD1 for D (5 bases). The V gene lost 5 bases and the J gene lost 2 bases, with 10 bases spanning the gap. The CDR3 has 14 amino acids. The V gene's germline CDR1 is MNHNS and CDR2 SASEGT. The DNA of the CDR3 is TGTGCCAGCAGTATGGGGCAAACCTACAATGAGCAGTTCTTC. Residues: CASSMGQTYNEQFF.

This chain joins TRBV10-2 and TRBJ2-7, with a possible D match to TRBD1 (5 bases). Germline V gene sequence: CDR1 WSHSY, CDR2 SAAADI. The CDR3 spans 13 residues. V gave up 5 bases and J gave up 2 bases, with 10 bases separating them. The CDR3 DNA is TGCGCCAGCAGTTTAGCAGGGACCTACGAGCAGTACTTC. Translating it yields CASSLAGTYEQYF.

The chain is built from TRBV19 and TRBJ1-3, with a tentative D call TRBD1 (5 bases). V gave up 4 bases and J gave up 0 bases, with 16 bases separating them. The CDR3 runs 17 residues. Germline V gene data show CDR1 as LNHDA and CDR2 as SQIVND (reference sequence). In DNA form, the CDR3 reads TGTGCCAGTAGTACCGACCAGACAGTACTCTCTGGAAACACCATATATTTT. Residues: CASSTDQTVLSGNTIYF.

As for this clone: This CDR3 is also generated by other DNA sequences in the sample. This chain joins TRBV18 and TRBJ2-5; D not certain. Germline-derived CDR1 and CDR2 are KGHSH and LQKENI. CDR3 length: 13 amino acids. Trimming stripped 3 bases from V and 0 bases from J, with 5 bases between. CDR3 sequence: CASSPTYQETQYF. The CDR3 bases are TGTGCCAGCTCACCGACTTACCAAGAGACCCAGTACTTC. The full variable domain, its missing parts supplied by reference TRBV18 and TRBJ2-5, is NAGVMQNPRHLVRRRGQEARLRCSPMKGHSHVYWYRQLPEEGLKFMVYLQKENIIDESGMPKERFSAEFPKEGPSILRIQQVVRGDSAAYFCASSPTYQETQYFGPGTRLLVL.

The CDR3 loop is CASERGQGAETQYF. The DNA of the CDR3 is TGTGCCAGCGAGAGGGGACAGGGGGCCGAGACCCAGTACTTC. The chain joins TRBV6-1 to TRBJ2-5; 12 nucleotides agree with TRBD1. The CDR3 totals 14 residues. From germline, CDR1 is MNHNS and CDR2 SASEGT. V gave up 8 bases and J gave up 5 bases; unmatched junction bases: 6.

This sequence joins TRBV19 and TRBJ2-6; no definite D call. Germline V gives CDR1 LNHDA, CDR2 SQIVND (reference sequence). The ends were cut back, 8 bases at V and 3 bases at J, with 8 bases in the middle. This CDR3 contains 13 residues. The CDR3: CASWAYGANVLTF. The DNA for the CDR3 is TGTGCCAGTTGGGCGTATGGGGCCAACGTCCTGACTTTC. The entire variable domain, with the rest obtained from reference TRBV19 and TRBJ2-6, is as follows: DGGITQSPKYLFRKEGQNVTLSCEQNLNHDAMYWYRQDPGQGLRLIYYSQIVNDFQKGDIAEGYSVSREKKESFPLTVTSAQKNPTAFYLCASWAYGANVLTFGAGSRLTVL.

J is TRBJ2-5 and V is TRBV27; TRBD2 matches 12 bases. Trimming at V came to 7 bases and at J to 4 bases, leaving 7 bases not matched to a gene. CDR1 and CDR2 (germline): MNHEY, SMNVEV (reference sequence). The CDR3 has 15 amino acids. The CDR3 DNA reads TGTGCCAGCACCCCTAGCGGGGGGGCTTCAGAGACCCAGTACTTC. This codes for CASTPSGGASETQYF.

This chain joins TRBV18 and TRBJ1-5, with D unresolved. The CDR3 is 15 amino acids. Germline V gene data show CDR1 as KGHSH and CDR2 as LQKENI. V lost 1 base to trimming and J lost 0 bases, with 7 bases between them. The CDR3 is CASSPLENSNQPQHF. In DNA form, the CDR3 reads TGTGCCAGCTCACCACTAGAAAATAGCAATCAGCCCCAGCATTTT.

The chain carries TRBV15 and TRBJ2-5; maybe TRBD1 (6 bases). The germline gives CDR1 LNHNV, CDR2 YYDKDF (reference sequence). The CDR3 loop spans 17 amino acids. Deletions cut 1 base from V and 7 bases from J, with 22 bases between. CDR3 sequence (DNA): TGTGCCACCAGCAGAGGACCGGGGACACCGCCCTGGGGGACCCAGTACTTC. This codes for CATSRGPGTPPWGTQYF. Using reference TRBV15 and TRBJ2-5 for the parts outside the CDR3, the full variable domain is DAMVIQNPRYQVTQFGKPVTLSCSQTLNHNVMYWYQQKSSQAPKLLFHYYDKDFNNEADTPDNFQSRRPNTSFCFLDIRSPGLGDTAMYLCATSRGPGTPPWGTQYFGPGTRLLVL.

This chain uses TRBV6-1 with TRBJ2-7; tentatively, D is TRBD1 (6 bases). This CDR3 has 16 amino acids. CDR1 and CDR2 from the germline V gene are MNHNS and SASEGT. With 1 base removed from V and 3 bases from J, the gap between germline ends came to 16 bases. The CDR3 here is CASSEGPRGHLYEQYF. The CDR3 DNA reads TGTGCCAGCAGTGAAGGACCCAGGGGACACCTCTACGAGCAGTACTTC.

The rearrangement links TRBV30 to TRBJ1-2; tentative D call: TRBD1 (5 bases). Germline CDR1 reads GTSNPN; CDR2 reads SVGIG (reference sequence). The V gene lost 2 bases and the J gene lost 2 bases, with 15 bases spanning the gap. The CDR3 totals 15 residues. The CDR3 is CAWSPDPRGNYGYTF. DNA for the CDR3: TGTGCCTGGAGTCCCGATCCTCGGGGGAACTATGGCTACACCTTC.

V usage is TRBV29-1 and J usage is TRBJ1-3; D may be TRBD1 (6 bases). The CDR3 totals 13 residues. The germline V and J ends were trimmed by 7 bases and 8 bases, with 18 bases remaining between them. CDR1 and CDR2 from the germline V gene are SQVTM and ANQGSEA. Here the CDR3 DNA reads TGCAGCGGACTCAAACAGGGTGCGGACACCATATATTTT. The encoded protein is CSGLKQGADTIYF.